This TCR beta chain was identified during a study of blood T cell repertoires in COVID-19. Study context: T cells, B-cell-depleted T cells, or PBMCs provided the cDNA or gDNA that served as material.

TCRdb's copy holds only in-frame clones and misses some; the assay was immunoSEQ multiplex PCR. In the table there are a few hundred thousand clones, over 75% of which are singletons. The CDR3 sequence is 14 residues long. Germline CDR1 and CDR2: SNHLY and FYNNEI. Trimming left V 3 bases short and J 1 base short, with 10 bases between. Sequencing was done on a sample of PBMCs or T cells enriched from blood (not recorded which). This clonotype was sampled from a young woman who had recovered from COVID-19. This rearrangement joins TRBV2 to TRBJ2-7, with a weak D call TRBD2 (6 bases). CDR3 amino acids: CASSEAGFSYEQYF. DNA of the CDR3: TGTGCCAGCAGTGAGGCGGGGTTTTCCTACGAGCAGTACTTC.